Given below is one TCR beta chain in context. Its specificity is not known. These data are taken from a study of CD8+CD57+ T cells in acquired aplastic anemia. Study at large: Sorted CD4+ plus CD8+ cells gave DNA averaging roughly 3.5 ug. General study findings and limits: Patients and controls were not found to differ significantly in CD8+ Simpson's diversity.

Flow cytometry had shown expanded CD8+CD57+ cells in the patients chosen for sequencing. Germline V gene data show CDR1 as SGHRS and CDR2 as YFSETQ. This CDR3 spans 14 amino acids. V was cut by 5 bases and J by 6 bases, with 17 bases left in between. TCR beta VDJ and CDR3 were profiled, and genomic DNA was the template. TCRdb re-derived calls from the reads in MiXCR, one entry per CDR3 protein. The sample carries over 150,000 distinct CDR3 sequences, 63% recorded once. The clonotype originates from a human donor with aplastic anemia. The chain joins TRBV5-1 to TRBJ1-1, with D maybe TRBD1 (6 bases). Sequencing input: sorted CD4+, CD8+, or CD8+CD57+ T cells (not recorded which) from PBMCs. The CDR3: CASREQGPSAEAFF. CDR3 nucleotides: TGCGCCAGCAGGGAACAGGGCCCGTCCGCTGAAGCTTTCTTT.